The source of this T cell receptor beta chain is a study of cytomegalovirus exposure and HLA in healthy donors. Regarding this clone: The antigen remains undetermined.

Germline CDR1 is MGHRA and CDR2 is YSYEKL. The trim removed 3 bases at V and 7 bases at J, leaving 8 bases unmatched. The CDR3 is 15 residues long. General study results and limits: Cytomegalovirus association was listed for 164 TCR beta chains.

The PCR used 60 Vbeta and 13 Jbeta primers. The table came from immunoSEQ multiplex PCR; TCRdb's copy has only in-frame clones and leaves some out. The table includes 150,000 to 200,000 clones, 72% detected once. The receptor was isolated from a human donor in good health. Sequencing input: PBMCs. The chain combines TRBV4-1 with TRBJ1-1; 10 bases line up with TRBD1. CDR3 sequence reads: CASSQDRGERYEAFF. CDR3 bases: TGCGCCAGCAGCCAGGACAGGGGGGAAAGATATGAAGCTTTCTTT.